This TCR beta chain was sequenced during a study of blood T cells in healthy people across ages. Alongside a J-beta primer mix, a sample-barcoded 5' primer served in a second PCR lasting 7 to 11 cycles. TCRdb reanalysed the 5' RACE reads using MiXCR and keeps one entry per CDR3 protein. The sample carries about 800,000 distinct CDR3 sequences, 58% recorded once. This clonotype has a handful of counts. Trimming left V 0 bases short and J 11 bases short, with 12 bases between. This CDR3 is 13 amino acids long. Germline CDR1 LGHNA, CDR2 YNFKEQ. The V call is TRBV4-2, the J call TRBJ2-3, with D uncertain. This receptor was obtained from a man younger than 40 in good health. The sequenced sample was blood. Here the CDR3 reads CASSQEGRYWQYF. The CDR3 bases are TGTGCCAGCAGCCAAGAAGGAAGGTATTGGCAGTATTTT.